This T cell receptor (beta chain) was identified in a study of cytomegalovirus exposure and HLA in healthy donors. Researchers ran the PCR with 60 Vbeta and 13 Jbeta primers. Per the authors' pipeline: As a later analysis found, there were roughly 80 million unique TCR beta chains, of which some 10 million were shared. Repertoires were generated with immunoSEQ multiplex PCR, while TCRdb's copy carries only in-frame clones and drops some. The V and J calls and clone size were taken over from that table, and D and trimming were inferred from the DNA. The sample records approximately 150,000 clones, about 75% being singletons. CDR1 and CDR2 from the germline V gene are SEHNR and FQNEAQ (reference sequence). This CDR3 comprises 14 residues. V lost 5 bases and J 2 bases, leaving 10 bases between the germline ends. This clone was counted a single time. Its specificity is not known. Study-level findings and limits: Most of the TCR beta V segments (in an earlier analysis) were productive either about 87% or about 30% of the time.

This receptor was obtained from a man between 60 and 75 years old in good health and CMV-seronegative. The chain joins TRBV7-9 to TRBJ1-3, with D perhaps matching TRBD1 (6 bases). Sequencing input: PBMCs. The CDR3 DNA is TGTGCCAGCAGCCTGGGGGCCCCTGGAAACACCATATATTTT. This encodes CASSLGAPGNTIYF.